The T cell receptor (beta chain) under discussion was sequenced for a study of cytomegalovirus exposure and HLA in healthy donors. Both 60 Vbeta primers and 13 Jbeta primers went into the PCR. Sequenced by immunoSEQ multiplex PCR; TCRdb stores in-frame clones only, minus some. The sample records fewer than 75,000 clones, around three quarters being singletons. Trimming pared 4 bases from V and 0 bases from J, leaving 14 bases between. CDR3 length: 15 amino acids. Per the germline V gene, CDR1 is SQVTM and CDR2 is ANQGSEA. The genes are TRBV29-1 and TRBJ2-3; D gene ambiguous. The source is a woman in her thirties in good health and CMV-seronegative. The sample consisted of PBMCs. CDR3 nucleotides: TGCAGCGTTGCCCCCAAGACACTTAGCACAGATACGCAGTATTTT. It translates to CSVAPKTLSTDTQYF.